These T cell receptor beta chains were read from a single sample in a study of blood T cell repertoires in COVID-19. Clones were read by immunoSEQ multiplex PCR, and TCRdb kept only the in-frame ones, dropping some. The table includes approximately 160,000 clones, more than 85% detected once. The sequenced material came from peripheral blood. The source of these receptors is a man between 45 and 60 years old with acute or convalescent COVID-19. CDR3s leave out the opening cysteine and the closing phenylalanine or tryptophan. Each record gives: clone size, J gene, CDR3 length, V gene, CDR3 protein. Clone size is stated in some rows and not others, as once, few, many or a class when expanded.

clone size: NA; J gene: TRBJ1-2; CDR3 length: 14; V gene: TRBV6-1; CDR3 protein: ASSEMAQGWDYGYT
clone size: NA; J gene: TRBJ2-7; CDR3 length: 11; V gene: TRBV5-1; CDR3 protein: ASSLGGDYEQY
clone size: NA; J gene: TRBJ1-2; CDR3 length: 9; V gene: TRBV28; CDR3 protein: ASNSFYGCT
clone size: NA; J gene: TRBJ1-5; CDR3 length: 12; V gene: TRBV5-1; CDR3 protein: ASSPGQSNQPQH
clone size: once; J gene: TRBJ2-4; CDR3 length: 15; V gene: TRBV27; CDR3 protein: ASRHLQGARAKNIQY
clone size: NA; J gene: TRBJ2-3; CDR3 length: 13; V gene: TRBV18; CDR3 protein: ASSPGRGVGDTQY
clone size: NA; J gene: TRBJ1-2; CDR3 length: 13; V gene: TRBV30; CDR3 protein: AWRIPRTELYGYT
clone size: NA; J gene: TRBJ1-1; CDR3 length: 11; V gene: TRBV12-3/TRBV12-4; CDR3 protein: ASRRTLNTEAF
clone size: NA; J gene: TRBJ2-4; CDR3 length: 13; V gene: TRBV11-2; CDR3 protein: ASSNGLAGGNIQY
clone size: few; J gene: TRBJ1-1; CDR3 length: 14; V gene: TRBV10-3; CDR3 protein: AISEYRGETGIEAF
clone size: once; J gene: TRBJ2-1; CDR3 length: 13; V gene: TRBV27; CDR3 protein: ASSLSSPRYNEQF
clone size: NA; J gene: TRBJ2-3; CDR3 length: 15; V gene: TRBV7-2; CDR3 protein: ASSYPGGVGGADTQY
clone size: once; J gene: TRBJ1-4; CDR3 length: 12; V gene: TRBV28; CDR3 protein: ASSLRQGDEKLF
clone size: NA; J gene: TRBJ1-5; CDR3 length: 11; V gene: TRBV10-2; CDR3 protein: ASRAGGIQPQH
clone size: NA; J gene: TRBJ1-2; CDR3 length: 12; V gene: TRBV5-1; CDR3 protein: ASSWRGSNYGYT
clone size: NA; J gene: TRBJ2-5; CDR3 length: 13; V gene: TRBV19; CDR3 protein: ASSMTAVHQETQY
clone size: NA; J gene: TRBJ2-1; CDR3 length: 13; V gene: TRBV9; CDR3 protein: ASSLGASSYNEQF
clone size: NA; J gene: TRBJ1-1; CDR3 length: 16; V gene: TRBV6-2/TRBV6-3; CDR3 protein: ASSKNTGTGGAGTEAF
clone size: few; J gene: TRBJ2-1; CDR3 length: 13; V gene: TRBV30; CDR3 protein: AWSEPGHRFDEQF
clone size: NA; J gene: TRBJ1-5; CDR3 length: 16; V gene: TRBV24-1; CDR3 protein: ATSDLRGTGDSNQPQH
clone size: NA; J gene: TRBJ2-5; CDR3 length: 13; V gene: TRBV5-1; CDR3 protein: ASSLSLGLRETQY
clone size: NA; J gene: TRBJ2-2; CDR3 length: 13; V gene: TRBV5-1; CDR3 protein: ASSLGSGVTGELF
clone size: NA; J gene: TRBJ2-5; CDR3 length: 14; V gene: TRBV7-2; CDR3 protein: ASSLAVGGQGETQY
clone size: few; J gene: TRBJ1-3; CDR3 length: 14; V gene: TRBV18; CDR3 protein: ASSLSLTGAGNTIY
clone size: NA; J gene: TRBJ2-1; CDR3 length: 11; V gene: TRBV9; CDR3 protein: ASSVTTYNEQF
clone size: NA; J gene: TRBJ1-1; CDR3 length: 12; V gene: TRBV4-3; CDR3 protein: ASSQGTGGGEAF
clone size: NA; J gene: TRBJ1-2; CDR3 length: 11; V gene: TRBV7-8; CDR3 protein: ASSAGQGTGYT
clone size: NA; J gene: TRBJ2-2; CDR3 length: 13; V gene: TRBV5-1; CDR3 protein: ASREGLSVPGELF
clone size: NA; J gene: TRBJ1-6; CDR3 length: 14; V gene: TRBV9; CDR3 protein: ASSPYSHPYNSPLH
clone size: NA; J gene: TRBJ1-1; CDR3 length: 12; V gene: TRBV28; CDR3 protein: ASSLYRKGTEAF
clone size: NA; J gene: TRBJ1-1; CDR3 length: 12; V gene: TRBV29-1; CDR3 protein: SAVWAGSNTEAF
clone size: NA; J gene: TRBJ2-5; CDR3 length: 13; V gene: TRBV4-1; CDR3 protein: ASSGQATYQETQY
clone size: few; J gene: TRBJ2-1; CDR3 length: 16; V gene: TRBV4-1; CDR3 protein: ASSQDMASGTLYNEQF
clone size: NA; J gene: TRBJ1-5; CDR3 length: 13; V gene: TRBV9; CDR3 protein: ASSPGRGWDQPQH
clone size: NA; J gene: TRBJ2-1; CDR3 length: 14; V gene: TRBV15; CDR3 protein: ATSRETGVTYNEQF
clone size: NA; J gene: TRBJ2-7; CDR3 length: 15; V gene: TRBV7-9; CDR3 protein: ASSSRARGQGPYEQY
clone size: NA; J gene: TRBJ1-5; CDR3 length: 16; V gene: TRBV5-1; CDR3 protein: ASSLGTEPFYSNQPQH
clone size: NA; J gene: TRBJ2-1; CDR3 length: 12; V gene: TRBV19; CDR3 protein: ASSATYRGREQF
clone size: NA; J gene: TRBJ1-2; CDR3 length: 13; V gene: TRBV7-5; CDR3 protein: ARSLGTPLLVGYT
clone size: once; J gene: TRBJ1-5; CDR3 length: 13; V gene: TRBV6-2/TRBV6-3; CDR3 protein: ASSLGQGQVSPQH
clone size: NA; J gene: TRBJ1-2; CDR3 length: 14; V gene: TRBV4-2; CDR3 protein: ASSQDLQGARYGYT
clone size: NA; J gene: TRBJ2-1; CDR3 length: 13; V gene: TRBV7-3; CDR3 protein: ASSTGLASYNEQF
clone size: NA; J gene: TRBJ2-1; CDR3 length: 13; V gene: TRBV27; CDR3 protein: ASSIQGSSYNEQF
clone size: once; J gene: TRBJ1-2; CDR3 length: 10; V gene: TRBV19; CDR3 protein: ASTEGPRGYT
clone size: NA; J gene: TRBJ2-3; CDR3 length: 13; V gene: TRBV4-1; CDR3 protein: ASSPTDRVSDTQY